The clone carrying this T cell receptor (beta chain) was detected ten times or more. The antigen is undetermined. If no ophthalmopathy progression occurred within 18 months, Graves' hyperthyroidism was stable. The entry originates in a study of T cells in Graves' hyperthyroidism and ophthalmopathy. Authors of the study amplified TCR beta CDR3 regions from RNA transcripts. Primed by the HTBI set, a first-round RT-PCR was run on the TCR CDR3. TCRdb re-called the multiplex PCR reads through MiXCR, storing one row per CDR3 protein. The sample records approximately 430,000 distinct CDR3 sequences, roughly 14% being singletons. Study-level findings and limits: By a 13 V-J model, ophthalmopathy was set apart from stable hyperthyroidism. Among thyroid clonotypes expanded above 0.001, most also appeared in blood.

Trimming took 3 bases from V and 0 from J, leaving 6 bases between them. The CDR3 is made up of 14 amino acids. Germline V gene sequence: CDR1 MDHEN, CDR2 SYDVKM. The gene calls are TRBV28 and TRBJ1-5; D gene uncertain. The sequence was collected from a woman between 18 and 29 years old with Graves' hyperthyroidism. Sequencing was done on a sample of blood. The CDR3 region is CASSLLYSNQPQHF. The CDR3 nucleotides read TGTGCCAGCAGTTTGTTGTATAGCAATCAGCCCCAGCATTTT.